The T cell receptor (beta chain) under discussion was sequenced for a study of blood T cell repertoires in COVID-19 (dated by TCRdb to about 2020). In the study overall: Samples covering the acute and convalescent phases of COVID-19 were provided by collaborators in the United States, Italy and Spain. The material from the prospective study consisted of cDNA or gDNA derived from T cells, B-cell-depleted T cells, or PBMCs. Deeply sampled blood TCRbeta repertoires from subjects exposed to, actively infected with, or recovered from COVID-19 were included in the dataset. The repertoires were released in a freely available public database intended as a resource for research on the immune response to SARS-CoV-2. The samples were drawn from two sources: the first 160 participants of the ongoing ImmuneRACE study, and 1,000 to 1,500 subjects contributed by 6 global collaborators. A de-identified subject ID, COVID-19 status, age in years and sex were almost always included in the sample metadata. Where available, HLA class I and class II types were obtained from metadata supplied by the sample provider rather than from assay-based typing.

Ends trimmed: V by 5 bases, J by 4 bases; bases unmatched to a gene: 5. CDR1 SGHTA and CDR2 FQGNSA were looked up in the germline V gene. From the cysteine through the phenylalanine, the CDR3 covers 13 amino acids. Of the read, only the CDR3 DNA is kept; its 39 bases are in frame from base 1. TCRbeta CDR3 regions were amplified from genomic DNA by means of the immunoSEQ Assay, a bias-controlled multiplex PCR. As for the original processing: The number of nucleated cells in each sample was estimated by amplification of reference gene primers within the assay. To quantify the absolute abundance of each unique TCRbeta CDR3 rearrangement, sequence reads were collapsed and filtered. For each sample, productive Simpson clonality was calculated as the square root of Simpson's diversity index across productive rearrangements. Sourced from immuneACCESS, this table was stored by TCRdb with only in-frame sequences that have V and J called. A share of the clones is absent; for the studies checked, an unresolved V gene accounts for under half, and the remainder has no known explanation. V and J calls and clone size are copied from that table; D and trimming were computed from the DNA. The sample includes about 130,000 clones, with about 85% observed a single time. The ten largest clones add up to 5% to 7.5% of the sample.

General conclusions and limits of the study: How much clinical and demographic metadata was included differed by source and by participant, and the metadata was provided uncurated.

Of note for this clone: The specificity of this receptor is unknown. No base quality information exists; no much larger clone differs at one position.

Each collaborating institution followed its own protocols to collect whole blood in K2EDTA tubes. For TCRbeta analysis, collaborators shipped samples in one of three forms: frozen whole blood, isolated PBMCs, or DNA extracted from either of those sample types. Sequencing was carried out using peripheral blood. This chain is built from TRBV7-2 and TRBJ2-7; TRBD1 lines up with 7 middle nucleotides. This receptor was taken from a man aged 80 or over with active or convalescent COVID-19. The DNA sequence is given as TGTGCCAGCAGCCAGACAGGGCCTTACGAGCAGTACTTC. The resulting protein is CASSQTGPYEQYF.